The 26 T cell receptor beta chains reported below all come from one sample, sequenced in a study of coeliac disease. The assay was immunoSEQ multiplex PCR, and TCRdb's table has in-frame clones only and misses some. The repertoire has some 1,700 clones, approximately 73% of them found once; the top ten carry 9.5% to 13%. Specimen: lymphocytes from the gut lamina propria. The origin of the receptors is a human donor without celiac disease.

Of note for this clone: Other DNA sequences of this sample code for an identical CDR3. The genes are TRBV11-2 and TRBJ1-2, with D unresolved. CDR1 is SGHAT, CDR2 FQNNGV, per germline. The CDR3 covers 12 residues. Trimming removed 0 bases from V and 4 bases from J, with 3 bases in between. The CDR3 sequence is CASSLDSYGYTF. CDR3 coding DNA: TGTGCCAGCAGCTTAGACAGCTATGGCTACACCTTC.

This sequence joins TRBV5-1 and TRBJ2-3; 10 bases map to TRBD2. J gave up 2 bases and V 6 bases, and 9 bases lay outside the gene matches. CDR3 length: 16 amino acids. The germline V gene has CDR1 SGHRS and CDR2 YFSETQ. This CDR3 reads CASMIGLAVNTDTQYF. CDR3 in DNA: TGCGCCAGCATGATAGGACTAGCGGTAAACACAGATACGCAGTATTTT.

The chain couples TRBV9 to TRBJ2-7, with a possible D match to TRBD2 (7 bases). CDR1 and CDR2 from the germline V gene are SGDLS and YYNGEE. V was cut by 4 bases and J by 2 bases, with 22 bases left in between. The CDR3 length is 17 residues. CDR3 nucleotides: TGTGCCAGCAGCCTTAGCAGCGGGCGGGGGCAGCCCTACGAGCAGTACTTC. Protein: CASSLSSGRGQPYEQYF. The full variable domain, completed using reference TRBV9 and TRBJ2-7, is DSGVTQTPKHLITATGQRVTLRCSPRSGDLSVYWYQQSLDQGLQFLIQYYNGEERAKGNILERFSAQQFPDLHSELNLSSLELGDSALYFCASSLSSGRGQPYEQYFGPGTRLTVT.

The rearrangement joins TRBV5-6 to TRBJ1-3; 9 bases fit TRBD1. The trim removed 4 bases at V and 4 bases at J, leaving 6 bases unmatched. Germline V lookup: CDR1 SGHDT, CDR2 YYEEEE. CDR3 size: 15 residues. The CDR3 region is CASSHSGTGGNTIYF. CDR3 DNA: TGTGCCAGCAGCCATTCCGGGACAGGGGGAAACACCATATATTTT.

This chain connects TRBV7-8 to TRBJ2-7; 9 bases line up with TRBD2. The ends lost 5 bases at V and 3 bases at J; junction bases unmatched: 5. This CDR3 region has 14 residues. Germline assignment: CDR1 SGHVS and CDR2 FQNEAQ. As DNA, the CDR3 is TGTGCCAGCAGCCGTAGCGGGGGAAACTACGAGCAGTACTTC. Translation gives CASSRSGGNYEQYF.

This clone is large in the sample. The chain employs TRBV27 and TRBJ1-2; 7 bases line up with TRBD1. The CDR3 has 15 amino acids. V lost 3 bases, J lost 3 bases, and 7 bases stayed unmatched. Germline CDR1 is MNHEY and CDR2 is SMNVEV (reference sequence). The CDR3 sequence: CASSLTGLWDYGYTF. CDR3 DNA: TGTGCCAGCAGTTTGACAGGGCTTTGGGACTATGGCTACACCTTC.

CDR3 in amino acids: CASSPAGRREIYNEQFF. In nucleotides, the CDR3 is TGTGCCAGTTCACCCGCGGGTCGGCGGGAAATCTACAATGAGCAGTTCTTC. The genes are TRBV19 and TRBJ2-1, with D maybe TRBD2 (6 bases). CDR1 and CDR2 (germline): LNHDA, SQIVND (reference sequence). V lost 8 bases and J 3 bases, leaving 23 bases between the germline ends. The CDR3 is made up of 17 amino acids.

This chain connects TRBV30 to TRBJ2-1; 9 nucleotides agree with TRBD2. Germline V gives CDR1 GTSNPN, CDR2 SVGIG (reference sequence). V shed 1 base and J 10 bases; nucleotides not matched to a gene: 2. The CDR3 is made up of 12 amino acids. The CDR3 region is CAWSETSGEQFF. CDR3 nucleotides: TGTGCCTGGAGTGAGACTAGCGGAGAGCAGTTCTTC.

This chain's CDR3 is CSVRLADNEQFF. For the CDR3, the DNA is TGCAGCGTTAGACTAGCGGACAATGAGCAGTTCTTC. The V and J genes are TRBV29-1 and TRBJ2-1; 9 bases are shared with TRBD2. V was pared by 5 bases and J by 5 bases, with 1 base of the junction left unmatched. CDR1 and CDR2 from the germline V gene are SQVTM and ANQGSEA. The CDR3 totals 12 residues.

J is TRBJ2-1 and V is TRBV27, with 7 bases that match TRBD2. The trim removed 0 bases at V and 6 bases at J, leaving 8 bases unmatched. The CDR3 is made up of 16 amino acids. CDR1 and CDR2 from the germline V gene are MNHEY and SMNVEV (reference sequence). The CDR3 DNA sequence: TGTGCCAGCAGTTTATCGTGGGTAGGGGAGGGCAATGAGCAGTTCTTC. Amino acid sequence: CASSLSWVGEGNEQFF.

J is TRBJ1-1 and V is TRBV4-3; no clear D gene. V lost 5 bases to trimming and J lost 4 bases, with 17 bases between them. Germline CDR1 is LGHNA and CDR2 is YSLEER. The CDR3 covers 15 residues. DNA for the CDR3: TGCGCCAGCAGCGCCACCCTGGGTGGACTCACTGAAGCTTTCTTT. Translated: CASSATLGGLTEAFF.

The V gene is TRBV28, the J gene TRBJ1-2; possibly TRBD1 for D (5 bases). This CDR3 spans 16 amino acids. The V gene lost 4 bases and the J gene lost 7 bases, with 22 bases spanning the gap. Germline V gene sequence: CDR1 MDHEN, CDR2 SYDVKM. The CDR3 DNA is TGTGCCAGCAGTTACCCCGAAGGGTGGGGCGAAGGTGGCTACACCTTC. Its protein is CASSYPEGWGEGGYTF.

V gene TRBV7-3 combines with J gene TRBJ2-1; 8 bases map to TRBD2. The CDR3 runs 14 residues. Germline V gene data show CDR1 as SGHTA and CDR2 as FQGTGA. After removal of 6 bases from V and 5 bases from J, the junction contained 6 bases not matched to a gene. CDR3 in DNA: TGTGCCAGCAGTCCAGGACTAGCCCACAATGAGCAGTTCTTC. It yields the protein CASSPGLAHNEQFF. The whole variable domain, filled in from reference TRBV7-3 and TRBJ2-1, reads GAGVSQTPSNKVTEKGKYVELRCDPISGHTALYWYRQSLGQGPEFLIYFQGTGAADDSGLPNDRFFAVRPEGSVSTLKIQRTERGDSAVYLCASSPGLAHNEQFFGPGTRLTVL.

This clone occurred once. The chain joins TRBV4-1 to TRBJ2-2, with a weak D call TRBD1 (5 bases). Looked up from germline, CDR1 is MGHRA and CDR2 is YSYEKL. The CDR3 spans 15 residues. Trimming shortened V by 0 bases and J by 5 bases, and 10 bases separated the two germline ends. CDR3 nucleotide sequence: TGCGCCAGCAGCCAAGACAGGGCAGGGACCGGGGAGCTGTTTTTT. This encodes CASSQDRAGTGELFF.

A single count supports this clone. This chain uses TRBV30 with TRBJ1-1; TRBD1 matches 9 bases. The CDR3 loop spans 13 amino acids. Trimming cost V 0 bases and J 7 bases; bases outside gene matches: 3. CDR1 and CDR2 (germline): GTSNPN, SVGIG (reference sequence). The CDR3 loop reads CAWSVQGAYEAFF. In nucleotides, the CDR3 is TGTGCCTGGAGTGTACAGGGGGCTTATGAAGCTTTCTTT. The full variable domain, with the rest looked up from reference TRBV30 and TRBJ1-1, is SQTIHQWPATLVQPVGSPLSLECTVEGTSNPNLYWYRQAAGRGLQLLFYSVGIGQISSEVPQNLSASRPQDRQFILSSKKLLLSDSGFYLCAWSVQGAYEAFFGQGTRLTVV.

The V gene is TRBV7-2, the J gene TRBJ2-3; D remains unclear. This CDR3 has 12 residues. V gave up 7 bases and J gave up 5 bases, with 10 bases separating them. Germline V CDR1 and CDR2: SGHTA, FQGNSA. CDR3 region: CASTRIGDTQYF. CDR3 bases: TGTGCCAGCACCCGAATCGGAGATACGCAGTATTTT. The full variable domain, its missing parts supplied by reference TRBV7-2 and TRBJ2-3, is GAGVSQSPSNKVTEKGKDVELRCDPISGHTALYWYRQSLGQGLEFLIYFQGNSAPDKSGLPSDRFSAERTGGSVSTLTIQRTQQEDSAVYLCASTRIGDTQYFGPGTRLTVL.

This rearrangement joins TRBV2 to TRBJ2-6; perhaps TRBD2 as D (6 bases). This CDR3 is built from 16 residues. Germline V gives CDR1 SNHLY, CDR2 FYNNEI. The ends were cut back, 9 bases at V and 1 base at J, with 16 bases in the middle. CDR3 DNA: TGTGCCAGAAAGCCGGGAGCTAGGTCTGGGGCCAACGTCCTGACTTTC. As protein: CARKPGARSGANVLTF.

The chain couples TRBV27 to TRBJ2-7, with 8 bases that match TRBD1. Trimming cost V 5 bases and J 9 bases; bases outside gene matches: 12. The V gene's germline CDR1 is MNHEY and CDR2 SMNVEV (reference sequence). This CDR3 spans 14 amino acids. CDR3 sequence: CASSPGTGTFGQYF. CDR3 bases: TGTGCCAGCAGTCCCGGGACAGGAACATTTGGGCAGTACTTC.

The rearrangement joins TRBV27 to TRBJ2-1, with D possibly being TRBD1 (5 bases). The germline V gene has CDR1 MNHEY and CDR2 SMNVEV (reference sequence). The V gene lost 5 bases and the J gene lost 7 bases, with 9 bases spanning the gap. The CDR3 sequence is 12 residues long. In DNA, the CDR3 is TGTGCCAGCAGTAAGACAGTAAATGAGCAGTTCTTC. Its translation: CASSKTVNEQFF.

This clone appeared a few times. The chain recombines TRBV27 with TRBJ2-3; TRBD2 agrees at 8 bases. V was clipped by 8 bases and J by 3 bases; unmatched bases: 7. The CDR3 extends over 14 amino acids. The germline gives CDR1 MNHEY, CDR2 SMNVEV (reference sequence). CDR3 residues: CASFQAGATDTQYF. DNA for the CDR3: TGTGCCAGCTTCCAAGCGGGAGCAACAGATACGCAGTATTTT.

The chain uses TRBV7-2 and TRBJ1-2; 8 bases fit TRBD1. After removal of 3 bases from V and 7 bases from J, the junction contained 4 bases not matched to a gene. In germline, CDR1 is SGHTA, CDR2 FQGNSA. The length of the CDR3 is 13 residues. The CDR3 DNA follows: TGTGCCAGCAGCTTTGGACAGGGTGGTGGCTACACCTTC. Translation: CASSFGQGGGYTF.

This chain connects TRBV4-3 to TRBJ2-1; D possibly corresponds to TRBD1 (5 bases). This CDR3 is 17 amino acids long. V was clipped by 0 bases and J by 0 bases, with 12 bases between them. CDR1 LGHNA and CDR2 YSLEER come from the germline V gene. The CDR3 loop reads CASSQEGALSSYNEQFF. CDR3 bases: TGCGCCAGCAGCCAAGAAGGGGCCTTGAGCTCCTACAATGAGCAGTTCTTC.

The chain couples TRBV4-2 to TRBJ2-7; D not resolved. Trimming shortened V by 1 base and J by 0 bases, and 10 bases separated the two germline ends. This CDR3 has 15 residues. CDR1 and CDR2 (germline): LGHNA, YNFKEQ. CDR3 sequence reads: CASSQVRTGSYEQYF. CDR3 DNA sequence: TGTGCCAGCAGCCAAGTTCGCACCGGCTCCTACGAGCAGTACTTC.

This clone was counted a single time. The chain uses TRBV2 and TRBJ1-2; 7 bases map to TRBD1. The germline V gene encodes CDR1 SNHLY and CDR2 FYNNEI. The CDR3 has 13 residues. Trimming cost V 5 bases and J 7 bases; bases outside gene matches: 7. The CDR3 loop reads CASSTGERSGYTF. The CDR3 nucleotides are TGTGCCAGCAGTACAGGGGAGCGAAGTGGCTACACCTTC.

The CDR3, as DNA: TGTGCCAGCAGTGAGGGTAATAGCGGGATCCAAGAGACCCAGTACTTC. Residues: CASSEGNSGIQETQYF. The chain joins TRBV6-1 to TRBJ2-5; 8 bases align to TRBD2. Trimming removed 3 bases from V and 1 base from J; junction bases left unmatched: 7. Per the germline V gene, CDR1 is MNHNS and CDR2 is SASEGT. The length of the CDR3 is 16 residues.

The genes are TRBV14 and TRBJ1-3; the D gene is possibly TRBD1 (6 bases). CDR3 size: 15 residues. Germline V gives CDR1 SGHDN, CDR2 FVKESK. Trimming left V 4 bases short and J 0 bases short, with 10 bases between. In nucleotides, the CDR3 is TGTGCCAGCAGCCCCGGACAGTACTCTGGAAACACCATATATTTT. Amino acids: CASSPGQYSGNTIYF.